Shown below are 28 T cell receptor beta chains from a single sample sequenced in a study of OX40 agonist ivuxolimab in advanced cancers. TCRdb's copy holds only in-frame clones and misses some; the assay was immunoSEQ multiplex PCR. Among fewer than 75,000 clones listed, 65% to 85% were seen once. Material: CD4+ or CD8+ T cells sorted from blood, obtained in a trial of the OX40 agonist ivuxolimab. These receptors originate from an adult with an advanced solid tumor such as melanoma, head and neck, liver or kidney cancer.

The rearrangement links TRBV4-1 to TRBJ1-3; tentative D call: TRBD1 (6 bases). V was cut by 3 bases and J by 4 bases, with 13 bases left in between. This CDR3 has 15 amino acids. Germline V gene lookup returns CDR1 MGHRA and CDR2 YSYEKL. DNA of the CDR3: TGCGCCAGCAGCCAGCTTGGGGGCGCCGGAAACACCATATATTTT. This sequence encodes CASSQLGGAGNTIYF.

The chain is built from TRBV2 and TRBJ2-1; D uncertain. The germline V gene has CDR1 SNHLY and CDR2 FYNNEI. This CDR3 region has 15 residues. V gave up 2 bases and J gave up 0 bases, with 8 bases separating them. The CDR3 sequence: CASSEREGSYNEQFF. The CDR3 DNA is TGTGCCAGCAGTGAAAGGGAAGGCTCCTACAATGAGCAGTTCTTC.

The rearrangement uses TRBV7-3 and TRBJ2-1; 7 nucleotides line up with TRBD2. This CDR3 contains 14 residues. Germline trimming cut 5 bases from V and 2 bases from J; bases unmatched to any gene: 3. Germline CDR1 SGHTA, CDR2 FQGTGA. CDR3 DNA: TGTGCCAGCAGCCCTAGCGGTACCTACAATGAGCAGTTCTTC. The encoded protein is CASSPSGTYNEQFF.

V usage is TRBV19 and J usage is TRBJ1-1; D is unclear. CDR1 is LNHDA, CDR2 SQIVND, per germline (reference sequence). Trimming cost V 3 bases and J 0 bases, with 5 bases left between them. CDR3 size: 13 residues. In DNA form, the CDR3 reads TGTGCCAGTAGTATTCTGGTGAACACTGAAGCTTTCTTT. This gives the protein CASSILVNTEAFF.

The rearrangement links TRBV10-3 to TRBJ2-3; 7 bases are shared with TRBD2. Germline CDR1 is ENHRY and CDR2 is SYGVKD. This CDR3 is 16 amino acids long. J lost 2 bases, V lost 10 bases, and 15 bases had no gene match. CDR3 in amino acids: CATRTGEGHITDTQYF. CDR3 bases: TGTGCCACCCGAACTGGGGAGGGCCACATCACAGATACGCAGTATTTT.

This sequence joins TRBV7-2 and TRBJ2-7; the match to TRBD2 covers 8 bases. J gave up 2 bases and V 3 bases, and 6 bases lay outside the gene matches. The CDR3 is 15 amino acids. Germline CDR1 and CDR2: SGHTA and FQGNSA. CDR3 DNA: TGTGCCAGCAGCTTTGTATTAGCGGGAACCTACGAGCAGTACTTC. As protein: CASSFVLAGTYEQYF.

This clone was seen only a few times. The gene calls are TRBV7-8 and TRBJ1-2, with a weak D call TRBD1 (6 bases). Trimming shortened V by 2 bases and J by 6 bases, and 10 bases separated the two germline ends. Per the germline V gene, CDR1 is SGHVS and CDR2 is FQNEAQ. The length of the CDR3 is 13 residues. Here the CDR3 DNA reads TGTGCCAGCAGCTTAAGGACAGCGGATGGCTACACCTTC. Translated: CASSLRTADGYTF.

The genes are TRBV5-1 and TRBJ2-7; 13 positions agree with TRBD2. The junction had 12 bases not matched to a gene; V was cut back by 4 bases and J by 5 bases. CDR3 size: 17 residues. Germline CDR1 is SGHRS and CDR2 is YFSETQ. The CDR3 region is CASSTQTGLAGVDEQYF. The CDR3, as DNA: TGCGCCAGCAGCACTCAAACTGGACTAGCGGGAGTGGACGAGCAGTACTTC.

The chain joins TRBV2 to TRBJ2-5; D gene unclear. Germline lookup yields CDR1 SNHLY and CDR2 FYNNEI. This CDR3 is 11 amino acids long. The germline V and J ends were trimmed by 6 bases and 5 bases, with 7 bases remaining between them. CDR3 region: CASRIMETQYF. CDR3 nucleotides: TGTGCCAGCAGAATCATGGAGACCCAGTACTTC.

About this clone: One end of the junction varies from germline; a read error may be responsible. This sample also contains other DNA sequences that code for the same CDR3. This chain uses TRBV19 with TRBJ2-1, with a possible D match to TRBD2 (7 bases). Germline CDR1 and CDR2: LNHDA and SQIVND (reference sequence). The CDR3 has 15 amino acids. The CDR3 nucleotides read TGCGCCAGTAGTATAGGGCGGGGGCGCAACAATGAGCAGTTCTTC. Its translation is CASSIGRGRNNEQFF.

The V and J genes are TRBV7-2 and TRBJ2-3; D is unresolved. CDR1 is SGHTA and CDR2 is FQGNSA in the germline V gene. The CDR3 spans 14 residues. V was shortened by 3 bases and J by 3 bases, with 10 bases between the two germline ends. Written as DNA, the CDR3 is TGTGCCAGCAGCTTCGGGCCTGGTACAGATACGCAGTATTTT. Translation gives CASSFGPGTDTQYF.

The chain has TRBV16 and TRBJ2-7; 7 bases are shared with TRBD1. The J segment lost 7 bases and the V segment lost 3 bases, leaving 3 bases of the junction unmatched. This CDR3 spans 12 amino acids. Germline CDR1 and CDR2: KGHSY and FQNENV. The CDR3 DNA sequence: TGTGCCAGCAGCCACACAGGGGATGAGCAGTACTTC. As protein: CASSHTGDEQYF.

This clone was seen many times. The genes are TRBV7-9 and TRBJ2-7; TRBD2 is a possible D gene (6 bases). V shed 5 bases and J shed 3 bases, with 8 bases lying between them. The CDR3 consists of 12 residues. CDR1 is SEHNR and CDR2 is FQNEAQ in the germline V gene (reference sequence). The CDR3 reads CASSLDYYEQYF. The CDR3 DNA reads TGTGCCAGCAGCCTGGACTACTACGAGCAGTACTTC.

This clone was counted once. The rearrangement uses TRBV14 and TRBJ2-2; no clear D. CDR3 length: 12 amino acids. Trimming took off 4 bases at V and 3 bases at J, with 3 bases between the two ends. CDR1 and CDR2 from the germline V gene are SGHDN and FVKESK. The CDR3 DNA reads TGTGCCAGCAGCCTTGACACCGGGGAGCTGTTTTTT. This sequence encodes CASSLDTGELFF.

The J gene is TRBJ2-2, the V gene TRBV2; 7 nucleotides align to TRBD1. CDR1 SNHLY and CDR2 FYNNEI come from the germline V gene. The ends lost 6 bases at V and 1 base at J; junction bases unmatched: 2. CDR3 size: 14 residues. The CDR3: CASRQGKNTGELFF. For the CDR3, the DNA is TGTGCCAGCAGACAGGGGAAGAACACCGGGGAGCTGTTTTTT.

The rearrangement uses TRBV7-6 and TRBJ2-3; 7 nucleotides agree with TRBD1. The ends lost 1 base at V and 4 bases at J; junction bases unmatched: 5. The CDR3 contains 15 residues. The germline V gene has CDR1 SGHVS and CDR2 FNYEAQ. CDR3 sequence: CASSLGYRGADTQYF. In nucleotides, the CDR3 is TGTGCCAGCAGCTTAGGCTACAGGGGAGCAGATACGCAGTATTTT.

CDR3 DNA sequence: TGTGCCAGCAGTGAGCAGGGGAGCGGAAAACTGTTTTTT. It specifies CASSEQGSGKLFF. The chain is built from TRBV2 and TRBJ1-4; tentatively, D is TRBD1 (6 bases). The V gene's germline CDR1 is SNHLY and CDR2 FYNNEI. Trimming pared 3 bases from V and 10 bases from J, leaving 12 bases between. This CDR3 is built from 13 residues.

The sample holds a few counts of this clone. This rearrangement joins TRBV5-4 to TRBJ1-2, with 10 bases aligning to TRBD1. The CDR3 sequence is 14 residues long. Germline values: CDR1 SGHNT, CDR2 YYREEE (reference sequence). V lost 4 bases to trimming and J lost 2 bases; unmatched junction nucleotides: 2. This CDR3 reads CASSKGQGNYGYTF. The DNA for the CDR3 is TGTGCCAGCAGCAAGGGACAGGGGAACTATGGCTACACCTTC.

The chain has TRBV28 and TRBJ1-5, with D perhaps TRBD1 (5 bases). V was shortened by 2 bases and J by 2 bases, with 13 bases between the two germline ends. Germline CDR1 reads MDHEN; CDR2 reads SYDVKM. CDR3 length: 16 amino acids. The CDR3 region has the DNA TGTGCCAGCAGTTTAATTCTCAGGGCCGGCAATCAGCCCCAGCATTTT. This translates into CASSLILRAGNQPQHF.

The chain joins TRBV5-4 to TRBJ2-2; TRBD2 agrees at 11 bases. The CDR3 totals 17 residues. The J segment lost 7 bases and the V segment lost 5 bases, leaving 13 bases of the junction unmatched. The V gene's germline CDR1 is SGHNT and CDR2 YYREEE (reference sequence). Written as DNA, the CDR3 is TGTGCCAGCAGACCCCGGGGACTAGCGGAAGATTTCGGGGAGCTGTTTTTT. Its protein product is CASRPRGLAEDFGELFF.

The J gene is TRBJ2-2, the V gene TRBV6-5; TRBD2 might be the D (5 bases). V was trimmed by 6 bases and J by 6 bases, leaving 8 bases between them. Germline loops: CDR1 MNHEY, CDR2 SVGAGI. The CDR3 loop spans 12 amino acids. The CDR3 coding sequence is TGTGCCAGCAGGAGGGTGGCCGGGGAGCTGTTTTTT. Protein: CASRRVAGELFF.

This rearrangement joins TRBV7-2 to TRBJ1-6; D gene unclear. CDR3 length: 13 residues. Trimming stripped 5 bases from V and 0 bases from J, with 2 bases between. Germline V CDR1 and CDR2: SGHTA, FQGNSA. The CDR3 loop is CASSASYNSPLHF. As DNA, the CDR3 is TGTGCCAGCAGCGCCTCCTATAATTCACCCCTCCACTTT.

V usage is TRBV5-1 and J usage is TRBJ1-4; D may be TRBD1 (6 bases). The V end was cut by 0 bases, the J end by 8 bases, with 8 bases between. The CDR3 is 13 residues long. The germline gives CDR1 SGHRS, CDR2 YFSETQ. The CDR3 spells CASSLEGEEKLFF. Written as DNA, the CDR3 is TGCGCCAGCAGCTTGGAGGGGGAAGAAAAACTGTTTTTT.

The chain combines TRBV19 with TRBJ2-5; a weak D match, TRBD1 (6 bases). Between the trimmed V and J ends, which lost 1 base and 1 base, there was a span of 7 bases. Germline CDR1 and CDR2: LNHDA and SQIVND (reference sequence). This CDR3 is built from 14 residues. CDR3 protein: CASSIGGGQETQYF. The CDR3 bases are TGTGCCAGTAGTATAGGAGGGGGCCAAGAGACCCAGTACTTC.

This clone was detected only once. The rearrangement uses TRBV5-1 and TRBJ1-1, with D unresolved. V shed 0 bases and J shed 5 bases, with 8 bases lying between them. Germline lookup yields CDR1 SGHRS and CDR2 YFSETQ. This CDR3 comprises 13 residues. CDR3 nucleotides: TGCGCCAGCAGCTTGGGACATCCAACTGAAGCTTTCTTT. Translated, it gives CASSLGHPTEAFF.

The rearrangement uses TRBV7-9 and TRBJ2-5; 10 nucleotides match TRBD1. The CDR3 totals 16 residues. The trim removed 5 bases at V and 3 bases at J, leaving 9 bases unmatched. The germline V gene has CDR1 SEHNR and CDR2 FQNEAQ (reference sequence). CDR3 amino acids: CASSIGTGAYEETQYF. The CDR3 region has the DNA TGTGCCAGCAGCATTGGGACAGGGGCATACGAAGAGACCCAGTACTTC.

This chain connects TRBV11-3 to TRBJ2-2; TRBD2 agrees at 8 bases. The V gene's germline CDR1 is SGHNT and CDR2 YENEEA. J gave up 6 bases and V 5 bases, and 8 bases lay outside the gene matches. The CDR3 length is 15 residues. DNA for the CDR3: TGTGCCAGCAGCCCGTACCGGGGGGGCCCCGGGGAGCTGTTTTTT. This sequence encodes CASSPYRGGPGELFF.

The chain recombines TRBV27 with TRBJ2-5, with 8 positions matching TRBD1. This CDR3 has 14 residues. With V trimmed by 2 bases and J by 5 bases, 4 bases remained unmatched. From germline, CDR1 is MNHEY and CDR2 SMNVEV (reference sequence). The CDR3: CASSLGQGDETQYF. CDR3 DNA: TGTGCCAGCAGTTTAGGACAGGGCGACGAGACCCAGTACTTC.